These T cell receptor beta chains were read from a single sample in a study of T cell repertoires in cytomegalovirus infection. Using its own MiXCR run on the reads, TCRdb lists one record per CDR3 protein. Of 100,000 to 150,000 distinct CDR3 sequences detected, 7% to 10% appear once; the ten largest clones hold over 9.5%. Sequenced: PBMCs. The source is a human donor in good health (CMV status not recorded). Some clones in this sample may be carry-over from other donors' samples. The CDR3 runs from the conserved cysteine through the conserved F or W. A D gene is named only where the DNA matches it firmly. Where a row states a size, it is once, few, many or the class of an expanded clone; other rows omit it.

15	-	TRBV15	TRBJ1-1	few	TGTGCCACCAGCAGAGGTAGGGCCTCGAACACTGAAGCTTTCTTT	CATSRGRASNTEAFF
13	-	TRBV7-9	TRBJ1-3	many	TGTGCCAGCAGCTCCAGACGGGAAAACACCATATATTTT	CASSSRRENTIYF
14	-	TRBV7-8	TRBJ1-6	many	TGTGCCAGCAGCTTAGGGGGGGGCGATTCACCCCTCCACTTT	CASSLGGGDSPLHF
13	-	TRBV6-2/TRBV6-3	TRBJ2-3	many	TGTGCCAGCAGACCTGCACGTCCAGATACGCAGTATTTT	CASRPARPDTQYF
14	TRBD2	TRBV29-1	TRBJ2-1	-	TGCAGCGTTGAGGGAGGGCAGTCCTACAATGAGCAGTTCTTC	CSVEGGQSYNEQFF
14	-	TRBV7-2	TRBJ2-5	-	TGCGCCAGCATCTTTAATAGGAACCAAGAGACCCAGTATTTC	CASIFNRNQETQYF
11	-	TRBV20-1	TRBJ1-2	-	TGCAGTGCTAGAGAAGGGGCAGGCTACACCTTC	CSAREGAGYTF
14	-	TRBV20-1	TRBJ2-1	-	TGCAGTGCTAACGGACAGAGCTCCTACAATGAGCAGTTCTTC	CSANGQSSYNEQFF
14	TRBD1	TRBV12-3/TRBV12-4	TRBJ1-1	many	TGTGCCAGCAGGGGGGACAGGGGGCCCACTGAAGCTTTCTTT	CASRGDRGPTEAFF
12	-	TRBV29-1	TRBJ1-2	-	TGCAGCGTTGAAAGGGCCAAGGGAGGCTACACCTTC	CSVERAKGGYTF
17	-	TRBV9	TRBJ1-4	few	TGTGCCAGCAGCGTAGAAGAATTTCTGGGGCTTGGAGAAAAACTGTTTTTT	CASSVEEFLGLGEKLFF
13	TRBD1	TRBV29-1	TRBJ2-1	many	TGCAGCGGGATTGGACAGGGGTACAATGAGCAGTTCTTC	CSGIGQGYNEQFF
16	-	TRBV6-5	TRBJ2-2	-	TGTGCCAGCAGCAGCCTAGTGACGGCGAACACCGGGGAGCTGTTTTTT	CASSSLVTANTGELFF
12	-	TRBV19	TRBJ2-3	many	TGTGCCAGTAGTTCACGGGATTATACGCAGTATTTT	CASSSRDYTQYF
16	-	TRBV4-1	TRBJ2-7	many	TGCGCCAGCAGCCAATTCGAGACAGGCCGTTCCTACGAGCAGTACTTC	CASSQFETGRSYEQYF
17	-	TRBV6-5	TRBJ2-5	many	TGTGCCAGCAGTTACTCGACCGGTACAAGAGTTCTGGAGACCCAGTACTTC	CASSYSTGTRVLETQYF